The clone carrying this TCR beta chain has just a few counts. The target antigen is unknown. The data belong to a study of T-cell memory formation after mild COVID-19. At the level of the study: Most TCR clusters belonged to a single donor. General study results and limits: Those CD4+ clones that contracted were mainly in CM and EM (CD8+ ones in EMRA).

A single record per CDR3 protein comes from TCRdb applying MiXCR to the 5' RACE reads. This sample has just over 350,000 distinct CDR3 sequences; roughly 14% occur once, and the top ten carry approximately 20%. Germline-derived CDR1 and CDR2 are SGHRS and YFSETQ. V was pared by 6 bases and J by 6 bases, with 19 bases between. CDR3 length: 14 amino acids. The chain links TRBV5-1 to TRBJ2-7; tentatively, D is TRBD2 (6 bases). The sequence derives from a man aged 18 to 29 who had mild COVID-19 (a few samples of this study predate the infection). Cell type and time point are not known. Sequenced input: PBMCs or a T cell subset sorted from them (not recorded which). The DNA of the CDR3 is TGCGCCAGCAACGAGGGGACTTACTTTTCCGAGCAGTACTTC. This codes for CASNEGTYFSEQYF.